This T cell receptor beta chain was documented in a study of blood T cell repertoires in COVID-19. Study-level information: The analysed material was cDNA or gDNA that came from T cells, B-cell-depleted T cells, or PBMCs.

Authors' analysis steps: Using reference gene primer amplification, nucleated cell counts were estimated. The protocol was immunoSEQ multiplex PCR, while the TCRdb copy is restricted to in-frame clones and leaves out a portion. The V and J calls and clone size were taken over from that table, and D and trimming were inferred from the DNA. The sample has 75,000 to 100,000 clones, around 87% seen once. The junction had 3 bases not matched to a gene; V was cut back by 3 bases and J by 2 bases. This CDR3 has 15 amino acids. Looked up from germline, CDR1 is SQVTM and CDR2 is ANQGSEA. The chain employs TRBV29-1 and TRBJ1-3; 11 bases map to TRBD1. The source is a human donor in a cohort sampled during active COVID-19. The sample comprised peripheral blood. DNA for the CDR3: TGCAGCGTTGACGGGACAGGGGGGGCTGGAAACACCATATATTTT. Translated, it gives CSVDGTGGAGNTIYF.